The next 32 T cell receptor beta chains were all read from a single sample in a study of cytomegalovirus exposure and HLA in healthy donors. Researchers ran the PCR with 60 Vbeta and 13 Jbeta primers. The protocol was immunoSEQ multiplex PCR, while the TCRdb copy is restricted to in-frame clones and leaves out a portion. The sample lists fewer than 150,000 clones, roughly 75% occurring once. Sequencing was carried out using PBMCs. Receptors were obtained from a man younger than 45 in good health and CMV-seronegative.

The J gene is TRBJ2-7, the V gene TRBV11-2; D possibly corresponds to TRBD1 (5 bases). CDR1 and CDR2 from the germline V gene are SGHAT and FQNNGV. The CDR3 sequence is 15 residues long. V was trimmed by 5 bases and J by 2 bases, leaving 16 bases between them. The CDR3 region is CASSPPGLYTYEQYF. CDR3 nucleotides: TGTGCCAGCAGCCCCCCAGGGTTATATACCTACGAGCAGTACTTC. The full variable domain, completed using reference TRBV11-2 and TRBJ2-7, is EAGVAQSPRYKIIEKRQSVAFWCNPISGHATLYWYQQILGQGPKLLIQFQNNGVVDDSQLPKDRFSAERLKGVDSTLKIQPAKLEDSAVYLCASSPPGLYTYEQYFGPGTRLTVT.

This chain uses TRBV4-2 with TRBJ1-1; maybe TRBD1 (5 bases). The CDR3 has 16 amino acids. Trimming took 1 base from V and 0 from J, leaving 12 bases between them. Per germline, CDR1 LGHNA and CDR2 YNFKEQ. The CDR3 spells CASSQVVSGMNTEAFF. CDR3 bases: TGTGCCAGCAGCCAAGTGGTGTCAGGGATGAACACTGAAGCTTTCTTT.

This clone came up a few times. The chain is built from TRBV5-6 and TRBJ1-3; D uncertain. The CDR3 runs 15 residues. V was trimmed by 5 bases and J by 3 bases, leaving 15 bases between them. Germline assignment: CDR1 SGHDT and CDR2 YYEEEE. The CDR3 here is CASSFDLSGGNTIYF. The CDR3 region has the DNA TGTGCCAGCAGTTTCGACCTAAGCGGTGGAAACACCATATATTTT.

The V gene is TRBV9, the J gene TRBJ1-6, with 11 bases that match TRBD1. V shed 3 bases and J 13 bases; nucleotides not matched to a gene: 9. Germline V lookup: CDR1 SGDLS, CDR2 YYNGEE. The CDR3 length is 15 residues. The CDR3, as DNA: TGTGCCAGCAGCGACCGGACAGGGGGCTCTCCCCCCCTCCACTTT. Translation gives CASSDRTGGSPPLHF.

This chain links TRBV9 with TRBJ1-4, with 7 bases fitting TRBD1. V was pared by 7 bases and J by 7 bases, with 7 bases of the junction left unmatched. Germline V gives CDR1 SGDLS, CDR2 YYNGEE. This CDR3 has 13 amino acids. The CDR3 here is CASARQGVEKLFF. The CDR3 region has the DNA TGTGCCAGCGCCCGACAGGGCGTTGAAAAACTGTTTTTT.

The rearrangement links TRBV28 to TRBJ1-5; D unclear. Germline CDR1 MDHEN, CDR2 SYDVKM. Between the trimmed V and J ends, which lost 5 bases and 0 bases, there was a span of 8 bases. The CDR3 loop spans 14 amino acids. The CDR3 protein is CASSEANSNQPQHF. As DNA, the CDR3 is TGTGCCAGCAGTGAGGCGAATAGCAATCAGCCCCAGCATTTT.

The rearrangement joins TRBV27 to TRBJ1-1; a weak D match, TRBD1 (6 bases). The length of the CDR3 is 16 residues. V was pared by 0 bases and J by 1 base, with 12 bases between. Per germline, CDR1 MNHEY and CDR2 SMNVEV (reference sequence). The CDR3 bases are TGTGCCAGCAGTTTATCGTTGGGGGCCACGAACACTGAAGCTTTCTTT. Its translation: CASSLSLGATNTEAFF.

The chain has TRBV4-1 and TRBJ2-7; 9 bases are shared with TRBD1. Germline V gene lookup returns CDR1 MGHRA and CDR2 YSYEKL. Trimming at V came to 4 bases and at J to 6 bases, leaving 10 bases not matched to a gene. CDR3 length: 15 residues. The CDR3: CASSPRWTGAFEQYF. The CDR3 DNA sequence: TGCGCCAGCAGCCCCAGATGGACAGGGGCGTTCGAGCAGTACTTC.

This chain's CDR3 is CAAGTSVRTDTQYF. CDR3 nucleotides: TGTGCCGCTGGGACTAGCGTACGCACAGATACGCAGTATTTT. This chain uses TRBV30 with TRBJ2-3; 10 nucleotides agree with TRBD2. This CDR3 contains 14 residues. Germline V lookup: CDR1 GTSNPN, CDR2 SVGIG (reference sequence). The V gene end was trimmed by 8 bases and the J gene end by 1 base; junction bases not matched to a gene: 6.

The chain links TRBV28 to TRBJ1-5, with D unresolved. Germline V CDR1 and CDR2: MDHEN, SYDVKM. V lost 8 bases and J lost 3, with 11 bases in between. The CDR3 extends over 13 amino acids. The CDR3 protein is CASQRVPNQPQHF. CDR3 in DNA: TGTGCCAGCCAGAGGGTCCCCAATCAGCCCCAGCATTTT.

The J gene is TRBJ2-5, the V gene TRBV4-1; 8 nucleotides line up with TRBD2. The junction had 11 bases not matched to a gene; V was cut back by 1 base and J by 1 base. Per the germline V gene, CDR1 is MGHRA and CDR2 is YSYEKL. The CDR3 is 18 residues long. CDR3 region: CASSQVVAGGPLQETQYF. In DNA, the CDR3 is TGCGCCAGCAGCCAAGTCGTCGCGGGGGGACCCCTCCAAGAGACCCAGTACTTC.

The chain recombines TRBV19 with TRBJ1-1; no firm D call. The CDR3 extends over 16 amino acids. Looked up from germline, CDR1 is LNHDA and CDR2 is SQIVND (reference sequence). Trimming left V 0 bases short and J 0 bases short, with 11 bases between. CDR3 DNA: TGTGCCAGTAGTATAGACTCTGGCAGATTGAACACTGAAGCTTTCTTT. Amino acid sequence: CASSIDSGRLNTEAFF.

The genes are TRBV27 and TRBJ1-6; D is ambiguous. This CDR3 comprises 16 residues. The germline V gene has CDR1 MNHEY and CDR2 SMNVEV (reference sequence). V was cut by 3 bases and J by 6 bases, with 15 bases left in between. The CDR3: CASSFEQHKSNSPLHF. Written as DNA, the CDR3 is TGTGCCAGCAGTTTCGAACAGCACAAATCTAATTCACCCCTCCACTTT.

The chain carries TRBV27 and TRBJ1-6; 9 bases are shared with TRBD1. V lost 5 bases, J lost 8 bases, and 10 bases stayed unmatched. Germline lookup yields CDR1 MNHEY and CDR2 SMNVEV (reference sequence). The CDR3 has 16 residues. CDR3 region: CASSKQQGAKDSPLHF. The CDR3 DNA reads TGTGCCAGCAGTAAACAACAGGGGGCGAAGGATTCACCCCTCCACTTT.

The V call is TRBV25-1, the J call TRBJ2-7, with 10 bases matching TRBD2. The ends lost 1 base at V and 3 bases at J; junction bases unmatched: 3. The V gene's germline CDR1 is MGHDK and CDR2 SYGVNS. The CDR3 contains 15 residues. CDR3: CASSELTSGDYEQYF. The CDR3 nucleotides are TGTGCCAGCAGTGAATTAACTAGCGGGGACTACGAGCAGTACTTC.

The J gene is TRBJ2-2, the V gene TRBV7-9; no clear D. Germline V gene data show CDR1 as SEHNR and CDR2 as FQNEAQ (reference sequence). V was clipped by 4 bases and J by 5 bases, with 8 bases between them. This CDR3 is 13 amino acids long. The CDR3, as DNA: TGTGCCAGCAGCTCGAGATATACCGGGGAGCTGTTTTTT. This codes for CASSSRYTGELFF. Filled out from reference TRBV7-9 and TRBJ2-2, the complete variable domain reads DTGVSQNPRHKITKRGQNVTFRCDPISEHNRLYWYRQTLGQGPEFLTYFQNEAQLEKSRLLSDRFSAERPKGSFSTLEIQRTEQGDSAMYLCASSSRYTGELFFGEGSRLTVL.

The CDR3 DNA reads TGTGCCAGCAGTGGACGAGGACAGGGAGGTGAAAAACTGTTTTTT. Encoded protein: CASSGRGQGGEKLFF. The V and J genes are TRBV2 and TRBJ1-4, with 8 bases aligning to TRBD1. From germline, CDR1 is SNHLY and CDR2 FYNNEI. The V and J ends lost 4 bases and 7 bases, in that order; junction bases with no gene match: 8. The CDR3 runs to 15 residues.

In its sample, this clone was seen a few times. V is TRBV6-6 and J is TRBJ2-7, with unresolved D. The CDR3 consists of 12 residues. Germline lookup yields CDR1 MNHNY and CDR2 SVGAGI (reference sequence). The V and J ends lost 4 bases and 0 bases respectively, with 4 bases between them. For the CDR3, the DNA is TGTGCCAGCAGTTCGAGCTCCTACGAGCAGTACTTC. Residues: CASSSSSYEQYF.

This clone was observed a few times. The gene calls are TRBV28 and TRBJ2-7; the D gene is possibly TRBD1 (5 bases). V was trimmed by 2 bases and J by 1 base, leaving 9 bases between them. The V gene's germline CDR1 is MDHEN and CDR2 SYDVKM. The CDR3 runs 14 residues. The CDR3 spells CASSLGRGSYEQYF. The CDR3 DNA reads as TGTGCCAGCAGTTTAGGTAGGGGATCCTACGAGCAGTACTTC.

The chain is built from TRBV6-5 and TRBJ2-3; maybe TRBD2 (6 bases). Germline CDR1 reads MNHEY; CDR2 reads SVGAGI. The CDR3 totals 15 residues. Trimming stripped 7 bases from V and 1 base from J, with 15 bases between. The CDR3 protein is CASNRGTPRTDTQYF. In nucleotides, the CDR3 is TGTGCCAGCAACCGCGGGACCCCCCGCACAGATACGCAGTATTTT.

The sample holds a few counts of this clone. The CDR3 is CASSVQDIYGYTF. The CDR3 nucleotides are TGTGCCAGCAGCGTACAGGACATCTATGGCTACACCTTC. The chain has TRBV2 and TRBJ1-2, with D perhaps TRBD1 (5 bases). This CDR3 is built from 13 residues. Between the trimmed V and J ends, which lost 6 bases and 4 bases, there was a span of 12 bases. Germline V gene sequence: CDR1 SNHLY, CDR2 FYNNEI.

The chain links TRBV5-1 to TRBJ2-1; 8 nucleotides line up with TRBD1. Germline V gene lookup returns CDR1 SGHRS and CDR2 YFSETQ. The CDR3 extends over 15 amino acids. The ends lost 4 bases at V and 1 base at J; junction bases unmatched: 4. In DNA, the CDR3 is TGCGCCAGCAGCCTAGGACAGGGATCCTACAATGAGCAGTTCTTC. This gives the protein CASSLGQGSYNEQFF.

The V call is TRBV10-1, the J call TRBJ2-2, with a weak D call TRBD1 (5 bases). The germline V and J ends were trimmed by 6 bases and 0 bases, with 17 bases remaining between them. CDR1 is WNHNN and CDR2 is SYGVQD in the germline V gene (reference sequence). CDR3 length: 17 amino acids. The CDR3 spells CASSQITGSTNTGELFF. For the CDR3, the DNA is TGCGCCAGCAGCCAAATTACAGGCTCCACGAACACCGGGGAGCTGTTTTTT.

The chain couples TRBV27 to TRBJ1-3; 8 bases are a match to TRBD1. This CDR3 has 12 amino acids. Trimming removed 6 bases from V and 9 bases from J; junction bases left unmatched: 4. In germline, CDR1 is MNHEY, CDR2 SMNVEV (reference sequence). The CDR3 DNA follows: TGTGCCAGCAGAAACAGGGGGGGCACCATATATTTT. As protein: CASRNRGGTIYF.

The chain combines TRBV2 with TRBJ2-7; possibly TRBD1 for D (5 bases). The CDR3 totals 12 residues. Germline V lookup: CDR1 SNHLY, CDR2 FYNNEI. V was cut by 5 bases and J by 3 bases, with 8 bases left in between. CDR3 in DNA: TGTGCCAGCAGTACCGACAGCTACGAGCAGTACTTC. Translation: CASSTDSYEQYF.

The chain carries TRBV19 and TRBJ1-2; 9 nucleotides agree with TRBD1. Losses at the gene ends were 2 bases for V and 13 bases for J; bases not matched to a gene: 8. Germline CDR1 LNHDA, CDR2 SQIVND (reference sequence). The CDR3 consists of 13 residues. The CDR3 bases are TGTGCCAGTAGTATACCCGGGACAGGGTCATCCACCTTC. This gives the protein CASSIPGTGSSTF.

V is TRBV5-4 and J is TRBJ2-7, with no clear D. V lost 4 bases to trimming and J lost 6 bases, with 20 bases between them. The germline CDR1 and CDR2 sequences are SGHNT and YYREEE (reference sequence). This CDR3 spans 15 amino acids. The CDR3 nucleotides are TGTGCCAGCAGCGAACCCGGGTCTCACCGAGGCGAGCAGTACTTC. It yields the protein CASSEPGSHRGEQYF.

V is TRBV27 and J is TRBJ1-3; D unclear. Germline CDR1 and CDR2: MNHEY and SMNVEV (reference sequence). The V end was cut by 6 bases, the J end by 0 bases, with 12 bases between. The CDR3 runs to 15 residues. This CDR3 is CASSSGGNSGNTIYF. For the CDR3, the DNA is TGTGCCAGCAGCTCGGGAGGGAACTCTGGAAACACCATATATTTT.

The chain couples TRBV27 to TRBJ1-1; D unresolved. The CDR3 is 13 residues long. With 6 bases removed from V and 2 bases from J, the gap between germline ends came to 10 bases. Germline-derived CDR1 and CDR2 are MNHEY and SMNVEV (reference sequence). The CDR3 is CASSLGSNTEAFF. The CDR3 bases are TGTGCCAGCAGCTTAGGGAGTAACACTGAAGCTTTCTTT.

The chain carries TRBV28 and TRBJ1-1; 9 positions match TRBD1. In germline, CDR1 is MDHEN, CDR2 SYDVKM. J lost 7 bases, V lost 8 bases, and 5 bases had no gene match. CDR3 length equals 12 residues. The CDR3 sequence is CASGDRAGEAFF. Here the CDR3 DNA reads TGTGCCAGCGGGGACAGGGCGGGTGAAGCTTTCTTT.

The rearrangement links TRBV9 to TRBJ2-5, with a tentative D call TRBD2 (5 bases). Per germline, CDR1 SGDLS and CDR2 YYNGEE. V lost 1 base and J 6 bases, leaving 13 bases between the germline ends. The CDR3 is 14 residues long. CDR3 DNA sequence: TGTGCCAGCAGCGTAAGCGGTGGCGAAAAGACCCAGTACTTC. Translation gives CASSVSGGEKTQYF.

This chain links TRBV7-9 with TRBJ1-4; 10 bases fit TRBD1. The CDR3 is 17 residues long. After removal of 5 bases from V and 5 bases from J, the junction contained 11 bases not matched to a gene. Germline assignment: CDR1 SEHNR and CDR2 FQNEAQ (reference sequence). The CDR3 DNA sequence: TGTGCCAGCAGCCCTAAACCGGGACAGGGGATCAATGAAAAACTGTTTTTT. Translating it yields CASSPKPGQGINEKLFF.